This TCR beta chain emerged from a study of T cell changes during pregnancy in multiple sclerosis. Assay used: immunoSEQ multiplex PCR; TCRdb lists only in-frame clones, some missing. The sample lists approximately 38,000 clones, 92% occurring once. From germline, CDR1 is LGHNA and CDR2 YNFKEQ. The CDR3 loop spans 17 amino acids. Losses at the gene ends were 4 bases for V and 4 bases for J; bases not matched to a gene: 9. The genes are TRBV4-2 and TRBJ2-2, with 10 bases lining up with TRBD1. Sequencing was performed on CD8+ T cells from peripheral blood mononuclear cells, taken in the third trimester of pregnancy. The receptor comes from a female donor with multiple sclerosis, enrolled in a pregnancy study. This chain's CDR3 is CASSPIQTGGRTGELFF. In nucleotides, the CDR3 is TGTGCCAGCAGCCCCATTCAGACAGGGGGCCGCACCGGGGAGCTGTTTTTT.